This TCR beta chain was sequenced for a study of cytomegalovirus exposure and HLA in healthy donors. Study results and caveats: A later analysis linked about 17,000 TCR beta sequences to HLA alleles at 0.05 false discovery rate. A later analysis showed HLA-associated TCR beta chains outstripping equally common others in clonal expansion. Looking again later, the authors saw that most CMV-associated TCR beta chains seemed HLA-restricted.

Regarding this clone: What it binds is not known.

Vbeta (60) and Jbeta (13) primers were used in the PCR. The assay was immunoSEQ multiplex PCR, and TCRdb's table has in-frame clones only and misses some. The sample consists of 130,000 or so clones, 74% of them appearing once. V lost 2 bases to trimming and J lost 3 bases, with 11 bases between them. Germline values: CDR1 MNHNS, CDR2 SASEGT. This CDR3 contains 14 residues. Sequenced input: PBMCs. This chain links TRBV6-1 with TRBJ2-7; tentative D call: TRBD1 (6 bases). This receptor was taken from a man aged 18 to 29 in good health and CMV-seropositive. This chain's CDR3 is CASSEQGRNYEQYF. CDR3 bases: TGTGCCAGCAGTGAACAGGGGCGAAACTACGAGCAGTACTTC.